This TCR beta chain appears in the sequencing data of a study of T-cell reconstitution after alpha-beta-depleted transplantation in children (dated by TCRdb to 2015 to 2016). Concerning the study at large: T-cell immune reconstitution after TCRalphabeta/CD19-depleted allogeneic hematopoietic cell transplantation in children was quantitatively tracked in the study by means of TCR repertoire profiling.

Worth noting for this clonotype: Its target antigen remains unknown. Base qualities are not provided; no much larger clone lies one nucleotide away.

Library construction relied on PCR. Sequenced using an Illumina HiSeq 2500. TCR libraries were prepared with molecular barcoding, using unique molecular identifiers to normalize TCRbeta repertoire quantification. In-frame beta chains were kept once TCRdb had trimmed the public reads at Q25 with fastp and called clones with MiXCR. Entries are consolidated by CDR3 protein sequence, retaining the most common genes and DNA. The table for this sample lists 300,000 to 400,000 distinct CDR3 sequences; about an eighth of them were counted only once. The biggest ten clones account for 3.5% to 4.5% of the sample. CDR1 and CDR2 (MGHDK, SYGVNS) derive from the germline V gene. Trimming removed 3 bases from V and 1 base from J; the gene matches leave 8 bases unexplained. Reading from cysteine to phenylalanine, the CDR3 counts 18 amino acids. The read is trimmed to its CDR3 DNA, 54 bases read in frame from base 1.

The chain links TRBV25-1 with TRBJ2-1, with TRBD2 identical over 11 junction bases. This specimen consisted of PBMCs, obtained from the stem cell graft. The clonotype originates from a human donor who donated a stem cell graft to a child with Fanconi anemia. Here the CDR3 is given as CASSEGTSGGKSYNEQFF. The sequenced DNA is TGTGCCAGCAGTGAGGGAACTAGCGGGGGCAAGTCCTACAATGAGCAGTTCTTC.